This entry is about one T cell receptor beta chain. What it recognizes is unknown. The donors were members of the roughly 120-subject validation cohort (separate from the approximately 670-subject first cohort). Sequencing was performed with immunoSEQ multiplex PCR; in TCRdb, only in-frame clones are kept and a portion is missing. Here the sample spans over 150,000 clones, around 90% being singletons. This sample stems from a study of cytomegalovirus exposure and HLA in healthy donors. Looking at the study overall: The approximately 120 validation repertoires, a later analysis reported, used the same platform as the 600 to 850 repertoires from the first cohort.

The V segment lost 3 bases and the J segment 3 bases; nucleotides outside the gene matches: 5. Germline values: CDR1 LNHNV, CDR2 YYDKDF (reference sequence). The CDR3 covers 15 residues. General observations from the study: According to reports, the classifier identified cytomegalovirus status with high specificity and sensitivity. The listing of fewer than 200 TCR beta chains classed them as cytomegalovirus-associated.

The chain carries TRBV15 and TRBJ1-5; 7 bases match TRBD1. This TCR was sampled from a woman in her late teens or twenties in good health and CMV-seropositive. Sequencing used PBMCs. The CDR3 spells CATSSHRGPNQPQHF. For the CDR3, the DNA is TGTGCCACCAGCAGCCACAGGGGTCCCAATCAGCCCCAGCATTTT.